The clone carrying this T cell receptor (beta chain) was seen ten or more times. Antigen unknown. Germline CDR1 is MDHEN and CDR2 is SYDVKM. The V gene end was trimmed by 4 bases and the J gene end by 5 bases; junction bases not matched to a gene: 5. This CDR3 is built from 15 residues. These data are taken from a study of glioma-infiltrating T cells. General study findings and limits: Tissue-blood divergence was below expectation in non-neoplastic patients, above in gliomas. CDR3 overlap between tissue and blood was very small.

Using RNA template, CDR3s of TCR alpha and beta were amplified with iRepertoire arm-PCR. Tissue mRNA or PBMC total RNA, roughly 100-400 ng, went into one-step reverse transcription and amplification. Using its own MiXCR run on the multiplex PCR reads, TCRdb lists one record per CDR3 protein. The sample shows roughly 200,000 distinct CDR3 sequences, around 32% of them seen only once. Sequencing used glioma tissue, nonneoplastic brain tissue, or PBMCs (not recorded which). The chain couples TRBV28 to TRBJ2-5, with TRBD1 matching over 12 bases. This TCR came from a human donor with low-grade glioma or glioblastoma, undergoing nonglioma brain surgery, or in good health (not recorded which). The CDR3: CASSSGDRGQETQYF. For the CDR3, the DNA is TGTGCCAGCAGTTCCGGGGACAGGGGGCAGGAGACCCAGTACTTC.